These T cell receptor beta chains were read from a single sample in a study of blood T cell repertoires in COVID-19. The data were produced by immunoSEQ multiplex PCR, yet TCRdb's version contains in-frame clones alone and is incomplete. There are approximately 270,000 clones in the sample; about 80% occur only once, and about 8.9% lies in the top ten. Sequenced sample: peripheral blood. Every receptor here comes from a man older than 75 with acute or convalescent COVID-19. Both conserved end residues are trimmed from each CDR3. Each record gives: J gene, V gene, CDR3 protein.

TRBJ1-2,TRBV6-4,ASSRRGQGGHGYT
TRBJ1-5,TRBV7-8,ASSPTVRQPQH
TRBJ2-1,TRBV30,AWSVHVGTSGNEQF
TRBJ2-1,TRBV9,ASSVGGRRFDEQF
TRBJ2-7,TRBV19,ASSLHHSGSPNYEQY
TRBJ1-4,TRBV18,ASSPPRQGREKLF
TRBJ1-2,TRBV5-1,ASSFPEGNYGYT
TRBJ2-2,TRBV3-1/TRBV3-2,ASSSSANTGELF
TRBJ1-2,TRBV29-1,SVEATGGDYGYT
TRBJ2-2,TRBV30,AWKRRDIQPTGELF
TRBJ2-7,TRBV6-6,ASSYGGKIYEQY
TRBJ1-5,TRBV18,ASSRDRSNQPQH
TRBJ1-5,TRBV4-2,ASSQEAASNRPYSNQPQH
TRBJ1-5,TRBV28,ASRLVGIGAQH
TRBJ2-1,TRBV6-5,ATQYGTSILEQF
TRBJ2-1,TRBV29-1,SVLSSGINEQF
TRBJ2-2,TRBV10-1,ASSKPGATGELF
TRBJ1-1,TRBV5-5,ASSSPGQGKGMNTEAF
TRBJ2-3,TRBV18,ASSPGVGQAMDTQY
TRBJ2-1,TRBV20-1,SASGVADYNEQF
TRBJ1-2,TRBV27,ASSLAGVGGYT
TRBJ1-1,TRBV10-2,ASSRTGAREAF
TRBJ2-2,TRBV19,ASSREGGSGTGELF
TRBJ1-3,TRBV5-4,ASSSPGVFGGNTIY
TRBJ1-2,TRBV5-5,ASRTLTGDYGYT
TRBJ1-5,TRBV12-3/TRBV12-4,ASSYSGAQPQH
TRBJ2-3,TRBV18,ASSPPAGGPDTQY
TRBJ2-1,TRBV5-1,ASSLAVGLAYNEQF
TRBJ1-2,TRBV7-3,ASSPRPGGSYGYT
TRBJ1-6,TRBV10-1,ASSEGLNSPLH
TRBJ1-1,TRBV19,ASKRSYGGNTEAF
TRBJ2-6,TRBV5-4,ASSSRDSGTGANVLT
TRBJ2-7,TRBV7-2,ASSPRGLAGSFLYEQY
TRBJ2-1,TRBV5-1,ASSFPTSSHEQF
TRBJ1-3,TRBV9,ASSARQKGNTIY
TRBJ2-4,TRBV2,ASSDGRLLAKNIQY
TRBJ1-1,TRBV9,ASSVRQNTEAF
TRBJ2-1,TRBV7-2,ASSSPMSSYNEQF
TRBJ2-3,TRBV5-1,ASSLPTGTRTDTQY
TRBJ2-7,TRBV3-1/TRBV3-2,ASSWTSGSYEQY
TRBJ2-6,TRBV5-1,ASSLWPSGANVLT
TRBJ2-3,TRBV5-6,ASSTRDTQY
TRBJ2-1,TRBV27,ASSRGSNEQF
TRBJ2-1,TRBV24-1,ATSDFRQDRSYNEQF
TRBJ2-5,TRBV5-1,ASSLNAGGETQY
TRBJ2-7,TRBV9,ASSVGFNRVGSYEQY